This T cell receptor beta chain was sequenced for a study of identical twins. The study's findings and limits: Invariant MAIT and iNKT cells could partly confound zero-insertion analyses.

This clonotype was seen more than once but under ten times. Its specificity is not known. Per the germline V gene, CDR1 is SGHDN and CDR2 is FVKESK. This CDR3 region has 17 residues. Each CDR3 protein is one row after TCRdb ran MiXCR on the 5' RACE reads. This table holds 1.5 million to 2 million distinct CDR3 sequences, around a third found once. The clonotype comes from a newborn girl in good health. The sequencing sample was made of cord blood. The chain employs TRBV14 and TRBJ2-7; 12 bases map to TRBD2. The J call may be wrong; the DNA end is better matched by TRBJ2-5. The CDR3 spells CASSPISTSGGYGTQYF. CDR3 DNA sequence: TGTGCCAGCAGCCCGATATCGACTAGCGGGGGTTATGGGACCCAGTACTTC.